This TCR beta chain was documented in a study of T cells in Graves' hyperthyroidism and ophthalmopathy. Whole-study findings and limits: A 13 V-J signature model discriminated ophthalmopathy versus stable hyperthyroidism.

Trimming stripped 1 base from V and 0 bases from J, with 10 bases between. CDR3 length equals 15 residues. Amplification of TCR beta CDR3 regions used RNA as the template. HTBI primers were employed in a first-round RT-PCR of the TCR CDR3. Each CDR3 protein gets one entry after TCRdb re-called the multiplex PCR reads with MiXCR. Among over 250,000 distinct CDR3 sequences listed, roughly 13% were seen once. Ten or more counts support this clonotype. What it recognizes is unknown. Sequences were obtained from blood. The chain combines TRBV12-3 or TRBV12-4 with TRBJ2-7; TRBD2 might be the D (6 bases). The sequence was collected from a woman aged 35 to 49 with Graves' ophthalmopathy. The chain's CDR3 is CASSLVGGLSYEQYF. DNA for the CDR3: TGTGCCAGCAGTTTAGTGGGGGGACTCTCCTACGAGCAGTACTTC.